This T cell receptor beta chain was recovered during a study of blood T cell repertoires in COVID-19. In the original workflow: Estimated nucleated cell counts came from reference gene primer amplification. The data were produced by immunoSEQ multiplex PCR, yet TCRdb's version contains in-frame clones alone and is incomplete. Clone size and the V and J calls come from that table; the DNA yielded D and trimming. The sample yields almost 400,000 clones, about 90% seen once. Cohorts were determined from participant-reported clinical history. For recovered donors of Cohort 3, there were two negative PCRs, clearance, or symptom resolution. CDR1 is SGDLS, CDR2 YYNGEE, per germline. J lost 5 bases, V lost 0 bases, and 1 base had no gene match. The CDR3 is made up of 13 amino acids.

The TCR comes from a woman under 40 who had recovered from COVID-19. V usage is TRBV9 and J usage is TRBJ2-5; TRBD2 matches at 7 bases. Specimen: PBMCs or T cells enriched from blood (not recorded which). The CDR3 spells CASSVGGGETQYF. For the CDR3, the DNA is TGTGCCAGCAGCGTAGGGGGAGGGGAGACCCAGTACTTC.